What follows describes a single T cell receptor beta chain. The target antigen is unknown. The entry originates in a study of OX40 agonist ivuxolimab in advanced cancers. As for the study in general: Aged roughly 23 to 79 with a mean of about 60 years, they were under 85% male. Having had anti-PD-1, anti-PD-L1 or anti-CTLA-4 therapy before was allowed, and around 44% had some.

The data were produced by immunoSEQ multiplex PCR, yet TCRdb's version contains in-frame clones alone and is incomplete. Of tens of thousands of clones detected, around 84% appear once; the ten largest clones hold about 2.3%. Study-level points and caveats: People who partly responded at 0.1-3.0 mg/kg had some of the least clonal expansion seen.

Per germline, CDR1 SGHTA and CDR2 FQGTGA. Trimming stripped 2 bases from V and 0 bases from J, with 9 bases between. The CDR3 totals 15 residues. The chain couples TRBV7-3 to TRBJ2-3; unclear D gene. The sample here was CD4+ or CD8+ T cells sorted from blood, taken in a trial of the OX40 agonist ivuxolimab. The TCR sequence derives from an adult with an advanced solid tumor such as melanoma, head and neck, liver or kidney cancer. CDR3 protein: CASSLVATSTDTQYF. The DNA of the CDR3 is TGTGCCAGCAGCTTAGTGGCGACTAGCACAGATACGCAGTATTTT.